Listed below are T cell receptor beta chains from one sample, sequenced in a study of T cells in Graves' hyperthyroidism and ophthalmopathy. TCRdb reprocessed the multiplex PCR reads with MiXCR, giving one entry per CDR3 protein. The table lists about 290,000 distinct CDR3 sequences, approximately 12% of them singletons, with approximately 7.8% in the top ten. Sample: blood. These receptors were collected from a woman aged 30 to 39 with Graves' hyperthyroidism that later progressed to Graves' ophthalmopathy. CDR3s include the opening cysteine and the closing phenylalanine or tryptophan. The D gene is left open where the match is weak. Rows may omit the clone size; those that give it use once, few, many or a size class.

CDR3nt: TGTGCCAGCAGCCGATACAACTACTCCTACGAGCAGTACTTC
CDR3aa: CASSRYNYSYEQYF
j_gene: TRBJ2-7
abundance: many
v_gene: TRBV28
d_gene: -

CDR3nt: TGTGCCAGCAGCTTAACCCTAGCGGGAGCGGCAGATACGCAGTATTTT
CDR3aa: CASSLTLAGAADTQYF
j_gene: TRBJ2-3
abundance: -
v_gene: TRBV11-2
d_gene: TRBD2

CDR3nt: TGTGCCAGCAGCCCAACTAGCGGGAGGGTTGGGGAGCAGTTCTTC
CDR3aa: CASSPTSGRVGEQFF
j_gene: TRBJ2-1
abundance: few
v_gene: TRBV11-3
d_gene: TRBD2

CDR3nt: TGTGCCAGCGGTCTTTGGGCCTCTGGAAACACCATATATTTT
CDR3aa: CASGLWASGNTIYF
j_gene: TRBJ1-3
abundance: many
v_gene: TRBV12-3/TRBV12-4
d_gene: -

CDR3nt: TGCAGTGCTAGAGCTAAAACTATATCCGACAATGAGCAGTTCTTC
CDR3aa: CSARAKTISDNEQFF
j_gene: TRBJ2-1
abundance: many
v_gene: TRBV20-1
d_gene: -

CDR3nt: TGTGCCAGCCGGGCCGGCTCTGGAAACACCATATATTTT
CDR3aa: CASRAGSGNTIYF
j_gene: TRBJ1-3
abundance: many
v_gene: TRBV3-1
d_gene: -

CDR3nt: TGTGCCAGTAGTATGAGGCCAGTCGCCTACAATGAGCAGTTCTTC
CDR3aa: CASSMRPVAYNEQFF
j_gene: TRBJ2-1
abundance: -
v_gene: TRBV19
d_gene: -

CDR3nt: TGTGCCACCTCCGAGCGGGACAAGGGCTACGAGCAGTACTTC
CDR3aa: CATSERDKGYEQYF
j_gene: TRBJ2-7
abundance: many
v_gene: TRBV10-3
d_gene: -

CDR3nt: TGCAGTGCTCCCTCAACGGGATTAACCTACGAGCAGTACTTC
CDR3aa: CSAPSTGLTYEQYF
j_gene: TRBJ2-7
abundance: many
v_gene: TRBV20-1
d_gene: -

CDR3nt: TGTGCCAGTAAACAGATCAATCAGCCCCAGCATTTT
CDR3aa: CASKQINQPQHF
j_gene: TRBJ1-5
abundance: -
v_gene: TRBV19
d_gene: -

CDR3nt: TGTGCCAGCATTTCGGGCCAGCGCCTCGGAAACACCATATATTTT
CDR3aa: CASISGQRLGNTIYF
j_gene: TRBJ1-3
abundance: many
v_gene: TRBV28
d_gene: -

CDR3nt: TGCGCCAGCAGCCAAGATAGGCAGGGGGCCGGTGCAGATACGCAGTATTTT
CDR3aa: CASSQDRQGAGADTQYF
j_gene: TRBJ2-3
abundance: -
v_gene: TRBV4-3
d_gene: TRBD1

CDR3nt: TGTGCCAGCAGCTCGGGACGGGACTACGAGCAGTACTTC
CDR3aa: CASSSGRDYEQYF
j_gene: TRBJ2-7
abundance: many
v_gene: TRBV7-2
d_gene: -

CDR3nt: TGTGCCAGTAGTATTTTAGGCGCGGGAGGGCCCTACAATGAGCAGTTCTTC
CDR3aa: CASSILGAGGPYNEQFF
j_gene: TRBJ2-1
abundance: -
v_gene: TRBV19
d_gene: TRBD2

CDR3nt: TGTGCCAGTAGTATATCAGGCAGGGGGCCTTCCTACGAGCAGTACTTC
CDR3aa: CASSISGRGPSYEQYF
j_gene: TRBJ2-7
abundance: -
v_gene: TRBV19
d_gene: TRBD1

CDR3nt: TGTGCTACCCAAATAGGGTTGGGTTACGAGCAGTACTTC
CDR3aa: CATQIGLGYEQYF
j_gene: TRBJ2-7
abundance: many
v_gene: TRBV30
d_gene: -

CDR3nt: TGTGCCACCAGTGATTTGGGGGGAGTGGGGGCAGATACGCAGTATTTT
CDR3aa: CATSDLGGVGADTQYF
j_gene: TRBJ2-3
abundance: few
v_gene: TRBV24-1
d_gene: -

CDR3nt: TGTGCCAGCAGCGGAAGGGACAGGGGTTTCGATGAGCAGTTCTTC
CDR3aa: CASSGRDRGFDEQFF
j_gene: TRBJ2-1
abundance: many
v_gene: TRBV7-2
d_gene: TRBD1

CDR3nt: TGTGCCAGCAGCCAAGTCGGACTAGCAACGAGGGGGGAGCTGTTTTTT
CDR3aa: CASSQVGLATRGELFF
j_gene: TRBJ2-2
abundance: -
v_gene: TRBV4-2
d_gene: TRBD2

CDR3nt: TGTGCCGGGGACAGGGTGGTTGGAAACACCATATATTTT
CDR3aa: CAGDRVVGNTIYF
j_gene: TRBJ1-3
abundance: -
v_gene: TRBV7-9
d_gene: TRBD1

CDR3nt: TGTGCCAGCCTACCCGGACAGGGCCGGAACACTGAAGCTTTCTTT
CDR3aa: CASLPGQGRNTEAFF
j_gene: TRBJ1-1
abundance: -
v_gene: TRBV6-1
d_gene: TRBD1

CDR3nt: TGTGCCAGCTCACGAGGGCTAGGGGTCGACGAGCAGTACTTC
CDR3aa: CASSRGLGVDEQYF
j_gene: TRBJ2-7
abundance: many
v_gene: TRBV18
d_gene: -

CDR3nt: TGTGCCAGCAGCCGCGGGGTAGATACGCAGTATTTT
CDR3aa: CASSRGVDTQYF
j_gene: TRBJ2-3
abundance: many
v_gene: TRBV7-9
d_gene: -

CDR3nt: TGTGCCAGCAGTTTAGTGGAGGGGCTTCGGGGCAATCAGCCCCAGCATTTT
CDR3aa: CASSLVEGLRGNQPQHF
j_gene: TRBJ1-5
abundance: -
v_gene: TRBV27
d_gene: -

CDR3nt: TGTGCCAGCAGTTCGGGACTAGGAGGAGAGCAGTACTTC
CDR3aa: CASSSGLGGEQYF
j_gene: TRBJ2-7
abundance: many
v_gene: TRBV27
d_gene: TRBD2

CDR3nt: TGCGCCAGCAGCCCCCTAATTGGTGAAAAACTGTTTTTT
CDR3aa: CASSPLIGEKLFF
j_gene: TRBJ1-4
abundance: -
v_gene: TRBV4-1
d_gene: -

CDR3nt: TGTGCCAGCAGTGGGCCGGGACTAGCGGGAGTGAGGAACGAGCAGTACTTC
CDR3aa: CASSGPGLAGVRNEQYF
j_gene: TRBJ2-7
abundance: -
v_gene: TRBV2
d_gene: TRBD2

CDR3nt: TGTGCCAGCAGAAGGACAGGGTTCGATCAGCCCCAGCATTTT
CDR3aa: CASRRTGFDQPQHF
j_gene: TRBJ1-5
abundance: -
v_gene: TRBV6-2/TRBV6-3
d_gene: TRBD1

CDR3nt: TGCAGCGTTGGACAGGGTTTTAACTATGGCTACACCTTC
CDR3aa: CSVGQGFNYGYTF
j_gene: TRBJ1-2
abundance: few
v_gene: TRBV29-1
d_gene: TRBD1

CDR3nt: TGTGCCAGCGGCCCGTTCGCGCCGAATATCTACAATGAGCAGTTCTTC
CDR3aa: CASGPFAPNIYNEQFF
j_gene: TRBJ2-1
abundance: -
v_gene: TRBV2
d_gene: -

CDR3nt: TGCGCCAGCAGCCAAGAGCCGACAGGGCACGAGCAGTACTTC
CDR3aa: CASSQEPTGHEQYF
j_gene: TRBJ2-7
abundance: -
v_gene: TRBV4-1
d_gene: TRBD1

CDR3nt: TGTGCCAGCAGCCAGGACCGCGGGTATACCTCGGCCTACGAGCAGTACTTC
CDR3aa: CASSQDRGYTSAYEQYF
j_gene: TRBJ2-7
abundance: many
v_gene: TRBV4-2
d_gene: -

CDR3nt: TGTGCCAGCAGTCCGGGGATAGCGGGAGCTCGTGAGCAGTTCTTC
CDR3aa: CASSPGIAGAREQFF
j_gene: TRBJ2-1
abundance: many
v_gene: TRBV6-1
d_gene: TRBD2

CDR3nt: TGTGCCAGCAGTCTCCTGGGAACTAGCCTCGATACGCAGTATTTT
CDR3aa: CASSLLGTSLDTQYF
j_gene: TRBJ2-3
abundance: few
v_gene: TRBV27
d_gene: -

CDR3nt: TGCGCCAGCAGCTTCGCGGGGATTGGCACAGATACGCAGTATTTT
CDR3aa: CASSFAGIGTDTQYF
j_gene: TRBJ2-3
abundance: many
v_gene: TRBV5-1
d_gene: -

CDR3nt: TGTGCCAGCAGTTTTGCCGAGACCACAGGGGTCTACGAGCAGTACTTC
CDR3aa: CASSFAETTGVYEQYF
j_gene: TRBJ2-7
abundance: many
v_gene: TRBV28
d_gene: TRBD1

CDR3nt: TGTGCCAGCAGTTACTCAGACAGGCCTAATCAGCCCCAGCATTTT
CDR3aa: CASSYSDRPNQPQHF
j_gene: TRBJ1-5
abundance: many
v_gene: TRBV6-2/TRBV6-3
d_gene: -

CDR3nt: TGTGCCAGCTCACCATCCGCAGGTATAGCGGGCCCCTACGAGCAGTACTTC
CDR3aa: CASSPSAGIAGPYEQYF
j_gene: TRBJ2-7
abundance: many
v_gene: TRBV18
d_gene: TRBD2

CDR3nt: TGCGCCAGCAGCTTGAACGGACAACCTAACTATGGCTACACCTTC
CDR3aa: CASSLNGQPNYGYTF
j_gene: TRBJ1-2
abundance: many
v_gene: TRBV5-1
d_gene: -

CDR3nt: TGTGCCACTCGGACTAGCGGGAGGGCCGTGGAGACCCAGTACTTC
CDR3aa: CATRTSGRAVETQYF
j_gene: TRBJ2-5
abundance: -
v_gene: TRBV7-2
d_gene: TRBD2

CDR3nt: TGTGCCTGGAGCCATCTTAGGGGGAGCTACTATGGCTACACCTTC
CDR3aa: CAWSHLRGSYYGYTF
j_gene: TRBJ1-2
abundance: few
v_gene: TRBV30
d_gene: -

CDR3nt: TGTGCCAGCTCGTTCGACAGGGGGAAAAACGAGCAGTACTTC
CDR3aa: CASSFDRGKNEQYF
j_gene: TRBJ2-7
abundance: many
v_gene: TRBV18
d_gene: TRBD1

CDR3nt: TGTGCCAGCACCCAGGGGTTGGAGACCCAGTACTTC
CDR3aa: CASTQGLETQYF
j_gene: TRBJ2-5
abundance: many
v_gene: TRBV12-3/TRBV12-4
d_gene: -

CDR3nt: TGTGCCAGTAGTTACGACCGACGGGGTGTAGGCTACACCTTC
CDR3aa: CASSYDRRGVGYTF
j_gene: TRBJ1-2
abundance: many
v_gene: TRBV19
d_gene: -

CDR3nt: TGTGCCAGCAACGCCGGGACTAGCGGCGAGCAGTTCTTC
CDR3aa: CASNAGTSGEQFF
j_gene: TRBJ2-1
abundance: few
v_gene: TRBV9
d_gene: TRBD2

CDR3nt: TGTGCCAGCAGCTTGACAGGGACGAGCAATCAGCCCCAGCATTTT
CDR3aa: CASSLTGTSNQPQHF
j_gene: TRBJ1-5
abundance: -
v_gene: TRBV6-2/TRBV6-3
d_gene: TRBD1

CDR3nt: TGTGCCAGCAGCAAGAGACCAAGCACAGATACGCAGTATTTT
CDR3aa: CASSKRPSTDTQYF
j_gene: TRBJ2-3
abundance: many
v_gene: TRBV7-2
d_gene: -

CDR3nt: TGTGCCAGCAGTTCCACGAAAAGCGGGACCTTCCAAGAGACCCAGTACTTC
CDR3aa: CASSSTKSGTFQETQYF
j_gene: TRBJ2-5
abundance: few
v_gene: TRBV12-3/TRBV12-4
d_gene: TRBD2

CDR3nt: TGTGCCAGTAGTTACGGTATAGACTACGAGCAGTACTTC
CDR3aa: CASSYGIDYEQYF
j_gene: TRBJ2-7
abundance: -
v_gene: TRBV19
d_gene: -

CDR3nt: TGCAGTGCTAGTAGTGCCAGCGGGGGTATCAGAGATACGCAGTATTTT
CDR3aa: CSASSASGGIRDTQYF
j_gene: TRBJ2-3
abundance: -
v_gene: TRBV20-1
d_gene: TRBD2

CDR3nt: TGTGCCAGCAGGCCTAATAGCGGGAGAAACACCGGGGAGCTGTTTTTT
CDR3aa: CASRPNSGRNTGELFF
j_gene: TRBJ2-2
abundance: -
v_gene: TRBV2
d_gene: TRBD2

CDR3nt: TGTGCCAGCAGCTTAAGAAGAGGTGAACGCGCGAGTCGTGAGCAGTTCTTC
CDR3aa: CASSLRRGERASREQFF
j_gene: TRBJ2-1
abundance: few
v_gene: TRBV7-6
d_gene: -